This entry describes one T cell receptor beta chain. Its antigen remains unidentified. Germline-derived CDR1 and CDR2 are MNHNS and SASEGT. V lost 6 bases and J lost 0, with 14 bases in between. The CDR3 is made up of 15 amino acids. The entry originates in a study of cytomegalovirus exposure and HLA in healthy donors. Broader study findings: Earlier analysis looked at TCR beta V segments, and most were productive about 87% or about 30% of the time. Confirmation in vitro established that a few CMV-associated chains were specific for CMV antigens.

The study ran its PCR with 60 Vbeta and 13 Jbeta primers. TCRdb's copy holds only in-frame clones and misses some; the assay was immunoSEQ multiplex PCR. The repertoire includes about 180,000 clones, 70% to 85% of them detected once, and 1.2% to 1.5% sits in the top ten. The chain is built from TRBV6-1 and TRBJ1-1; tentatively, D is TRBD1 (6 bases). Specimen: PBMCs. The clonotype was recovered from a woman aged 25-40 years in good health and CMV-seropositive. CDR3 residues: CASRRTQGMNTEAFF. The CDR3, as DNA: TGTGCCAGCAGGAGAACACAGGGAATGAACACTGAAGCTTTCTTT.